Below are 9 T cell receptor beta chains sequenced from a single sample in a study of CD8 T cells in ankylosing spondylitis. From the 5' RACE reads, TCRdb called clonotypes with MiXCR, one entry per CDR3 protein. The top ten hold 30% of the sample, which has about 27,000 distinct CDR3 sequences, roughly 7.9% seen once. The sequenced sample consisted of blood. These receptors all come from a male donor with ankylosing spondylitis or in good health (not recorded which).

In this sample, this clonotype turned up many times. The chain uses TRBV14 and TRBJ2-1, with 10 bases aligning to TRBD2. From germline, CDR1 is SGHDN and CDR2 FVKESK. V shed 3 bases and J 7 bases; nucleotides not matched to a gene: 3. This CDR3 has 14 residues. The CDR3: CASSQGLAWNEQFF. The CDR3 DNA reads as TGTGCCAGCAGCCAGGGACTAGCGTGGAATGAGCAGTTCTTC.

This clonotype was observed many times. This chain joins TRBV29-1 and TRBJ2-3; 9 bases agree with TRBD1. Germline V gene data show CDR1 as SQVTM and CDR2 as ANQGSEA. The V gene end was trimmed by 3 bases and the J gene end by 0 bases; junction bases not matched to a gene: 1. The CDR3 has 14 amino acids. CDR3: CSVDGTGSTDTQYF. CDR3 nucleotides: TGCAGCGTTGATGGGACAGGGAGCACAGATACGCAGTATTTT.

The chain joins TRBV29-1 to TRBJ2-7; 9 nucleotides match TRBD1. Losses at the gene ends were 6 bases for V and 6 bases for J; bases not matched to a gene: 12. The CDR3 extends over 14 amino acids. Germline CDR1 SQVTM, CDR2 ANQGSEA. The CDR3 DNA sequence: TGCAGCGTGAACCGGGACAGGGACCCTTGCGAGCAGTACGTC. It codes for CSVNRDRDPCEQYV.

This clonotype was counted only a few times. The chain is built from TRBV7-3 and TRBJ1-4; possible D gene TRBD1, 6 bases. This CDR3 has 13 residues. Germline V gives CDR1 SGHTA, CDR2 FQGTGA. V lost 5 bases and J 8 bases, leaving 12 bases between the germline ends. The CDR3 here is CASSRRGGEKLFF. CDR3 DNA: TGTGCCAGCAGCCGCAGGGGTGGCGAAAAACTGTTTTTT.

CDR3 sequence (DNA): TGCAGTGCTAGAGATTTCCGGGAAGGCGGCGAAAAACTGTTTTTT. Translation gives CSARDFREGGEKLFF. This chain uses TRBV20-1 with TRBJ1-4, with D unresolved. The CDR3 totals 15 residues. The V gene lost 0 bases and the J gene lost 8 bases, with 16 bases spanning the gap. CDR1 and CDR2 (germline): DFQATT, SNEGSKA (reference sequence).

This clonotype was recorded a few times. The V and J genes are TRBV7-2 and TRBJ2-1, with 7 bases matching TRBD2. Per the germline V gene, CDR1 is SGHTA and CDR2 is FQGNSA. V dropped 2 bases and J dropped 13; count of bases not matched to a gene: 5. CDR3 length: 12 amino acids. The CDR3 sequence is CASSLNGGVQFF. Written as DNA, the CDR3 is TGTGCCAGCAGCTTAAATGGGGGGGTACAGTTCTTC.

The chain joins TRBV9 to TRBJ2-3; a possible D gene is TRBD2 (6 bases). Germline loops: CDR1 SGDLS, CDR2 YYNGEE. V was shortened by 2 bases and J by 2 bases, with 18 bases between the two germline ends. The CDR3 runs to 17 residues. CDR3 DNA: TGTGCCAGCAGCGTCGGCGGGACTTCTTCCTTCACAGATACGCAGTATTTT. It codes for CASSVGGTSSFTDTQYF. The full variable domain, in which reference TRBV9 and TRBJ2-3 provide the parts outside the CDR3, is DSGVTQTPKHLITATGQRVTLRCSPRSGDLSVYWYQQSLDQGLQFLIQYYNGEERAKGNILERFSAQQFPDLHSELNLSSLELGDSALYFCASSVGGTSSFTDTQYFGPGTRLTVL.

This clonotype was counted ten times or more. The chain has TRBV7-9 and TRBJ2-2, with 7 bases identical to TRBD1. The germline CDR1 and CDR2 sequences are SEHNR and FQNEAQ (reference sequence). The CDR3 runs 15 residues. V trimming: 4 bases; J trimming: 8 bases; junction bases outside the gene matches: 10. The CDR3 DNA is TGTGCCAGCAGCTACCGGGACAGTCGGTTTGGGGAGCTGTTTTTT. It yields the protein CASSYRDSRFGELFF. Drawing the rest from reference TRBV7-9 and TRBJ2-2, the complete variable domain is DTGVSQNPRHKITKRGQNVTFRCDPISEHNRLYWYRQTLGQGPEFLTYFQNEAQLEKSRLLSDRFSAERPKGSFSTLEIQRTEQGDSAMYLCASSYRDSRFGELFFGEGSRLTVL.

The chain combines TRBV20-1 with TRBJ1-1; 8 nucleotides match TRBD1. This CDR3 region has 15 residues. Germline CDR1 reads DFQATT; CDR2 reads SNEGSKA (reference sequence). Trimming cost V 3 bases and J 7 bases; bases outside gene matches: 13. CDR3: CSASSQGAAGVEAFF. The CDR3 bases are TGCAGTGCTAGTTCCCAGGGGGCGGCAGGGGTTGAAGCTTTCTTT.